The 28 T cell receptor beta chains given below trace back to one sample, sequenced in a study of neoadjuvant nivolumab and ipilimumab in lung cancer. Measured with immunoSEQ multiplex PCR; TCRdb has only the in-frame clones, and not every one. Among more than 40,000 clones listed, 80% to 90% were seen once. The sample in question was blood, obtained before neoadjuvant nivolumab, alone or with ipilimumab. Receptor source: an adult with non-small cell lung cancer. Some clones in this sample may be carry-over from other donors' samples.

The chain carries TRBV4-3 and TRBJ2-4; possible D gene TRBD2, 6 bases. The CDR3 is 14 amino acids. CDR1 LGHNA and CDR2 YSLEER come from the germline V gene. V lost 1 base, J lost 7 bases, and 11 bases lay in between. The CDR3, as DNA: TGCGCCAGCAGCCAAGTGGGACGGGAGAACATTCAGTACTTC. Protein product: CASSQVGRENIQYF.

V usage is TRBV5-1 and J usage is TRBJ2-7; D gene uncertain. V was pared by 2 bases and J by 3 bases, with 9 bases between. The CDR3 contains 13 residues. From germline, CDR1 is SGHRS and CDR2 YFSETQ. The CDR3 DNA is TGCGCCAGCAGCTTTTCGGCAGGCTACGAGCAGTACTTC. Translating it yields CASSFSAGYEQYF.

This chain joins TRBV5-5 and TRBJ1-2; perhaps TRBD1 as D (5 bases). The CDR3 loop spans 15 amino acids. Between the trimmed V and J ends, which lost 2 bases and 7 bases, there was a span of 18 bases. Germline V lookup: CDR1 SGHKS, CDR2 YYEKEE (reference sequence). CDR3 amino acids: CASSLRQIDLGGYTF. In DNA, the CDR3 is TGTGCCAGCAGCTTACGACAGATAGACTTAGGTGGCTACACCTTC.

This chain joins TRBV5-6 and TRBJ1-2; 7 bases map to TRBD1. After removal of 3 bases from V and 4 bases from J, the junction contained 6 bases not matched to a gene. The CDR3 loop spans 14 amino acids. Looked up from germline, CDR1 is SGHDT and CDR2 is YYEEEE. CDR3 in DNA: TGTGCCAGCAGCTCGGCGGGACAGACCTATGGCTACACCTTC. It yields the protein CASSSAGQTYGYTF.

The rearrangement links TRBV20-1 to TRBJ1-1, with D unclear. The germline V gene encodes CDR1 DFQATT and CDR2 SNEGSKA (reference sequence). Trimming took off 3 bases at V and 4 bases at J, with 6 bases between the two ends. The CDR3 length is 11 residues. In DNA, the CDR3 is TGCAGTGCTAGTTCCGGCACTGAAGCTTTCTTT. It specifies CSASSGTEAFF.

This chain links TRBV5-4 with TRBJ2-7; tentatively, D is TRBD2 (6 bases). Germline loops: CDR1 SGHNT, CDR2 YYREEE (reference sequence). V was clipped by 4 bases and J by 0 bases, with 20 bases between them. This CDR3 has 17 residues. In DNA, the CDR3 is TGTGCCAGCAGCCAAGATTTAACGGGAGCCCTCTCCTACGAGCAGTACTTC. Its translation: CASSQDLTGALSYEQYF.

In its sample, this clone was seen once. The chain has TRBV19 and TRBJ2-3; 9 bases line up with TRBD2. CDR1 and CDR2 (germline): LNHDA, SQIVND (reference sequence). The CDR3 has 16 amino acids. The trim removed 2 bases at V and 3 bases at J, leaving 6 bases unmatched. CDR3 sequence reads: CASSIMRTSVTDTQYF. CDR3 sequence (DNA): TGTGCCAGTAGTATAATGCGGACTAGCGTAACAGATACGCAGTATTTT.

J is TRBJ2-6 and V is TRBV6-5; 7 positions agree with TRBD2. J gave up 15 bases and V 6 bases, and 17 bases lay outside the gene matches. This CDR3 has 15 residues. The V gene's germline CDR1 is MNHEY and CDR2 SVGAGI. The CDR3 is CASSPGGGEGRGLTF. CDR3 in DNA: TGTGCCAGCAGCCCTGGCGGGGGTGAAGGGAGAGGCCTGACTTTC.

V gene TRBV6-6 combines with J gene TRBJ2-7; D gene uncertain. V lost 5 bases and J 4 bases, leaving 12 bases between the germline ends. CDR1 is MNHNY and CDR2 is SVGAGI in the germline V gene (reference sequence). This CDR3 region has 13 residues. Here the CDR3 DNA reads TGTGCCAGCAGTCTAATAACAGAGTACGAGCAGTACTTC. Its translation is CASSLITEYEQYF.

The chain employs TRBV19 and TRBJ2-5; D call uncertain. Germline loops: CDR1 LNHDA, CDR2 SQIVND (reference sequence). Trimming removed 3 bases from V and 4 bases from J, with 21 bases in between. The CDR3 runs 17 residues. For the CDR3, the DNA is TGTGCCAGTAGTATGACGGGCACCCAAGGGCGGCGAGAGACCCAGTACTTC. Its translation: CASSMTGTQGRRETQYF.

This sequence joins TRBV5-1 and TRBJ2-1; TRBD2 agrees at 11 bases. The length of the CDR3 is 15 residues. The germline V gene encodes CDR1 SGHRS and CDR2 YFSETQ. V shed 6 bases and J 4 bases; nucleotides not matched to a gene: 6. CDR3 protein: CASTPGTSGYNEQFF. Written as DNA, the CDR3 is TGCGCCAGCACCCCCGGGACTAGCGGATACAATGAGCAGTTCTTC.

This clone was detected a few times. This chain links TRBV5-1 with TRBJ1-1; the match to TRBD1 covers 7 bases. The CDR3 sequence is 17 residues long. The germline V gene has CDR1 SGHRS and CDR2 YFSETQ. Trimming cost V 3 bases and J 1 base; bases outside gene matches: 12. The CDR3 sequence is CASSSFRQGGPNTEAFF. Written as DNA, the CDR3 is TGCGCCAGCAGCTCCTTTAGACAGGGCGGGCCGAACACTGAAGCTTTCTTT. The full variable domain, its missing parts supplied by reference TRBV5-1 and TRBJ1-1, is KAGVTQTPRYLIKTRGQQVTLSCSPISGHRSVSWYQQTPGQGLQFLFEYFSETQRNKGNFPGRFSGRQFSNSRSEMNVSTLELGDSALYLCASSSFRQGGPNTEAFFGQGTRLTVV.

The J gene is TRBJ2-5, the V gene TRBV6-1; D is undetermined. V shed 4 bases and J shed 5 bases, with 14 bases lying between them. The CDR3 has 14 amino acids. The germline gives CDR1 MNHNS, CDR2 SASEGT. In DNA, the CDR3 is TGTGCCAGCAGTGCGAGCACCGTCGGGGAGACCCAGTACTTC. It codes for CASSASTVGETQYF.

The CDR3 loop reads CASSLYEQYF. CDR3 coding DNA: TGTGCCAGCAGCCTGTACGAGCAGTACTTC. The genes are TRBV11-2 and TRBJ2-7; no clear D gene. The CDR3 sequence is 10 residues long. The V and J ends lost 5 bases and 4 bases respectively, with 3 bases between them. Germline V gene data show CDR1 as SGHAT and CDR2 as FQNNGV. The full variable domain, with the rest looked up from reference TRBV11-2 and TRBJ2-7, is EAGVAQSPRYKIIEKRQSVAFWCNPISGHATLYWYQQILGQGPKLLIQFQNNGVVDDSQLPKDRFSAERLKGVDSTLKIQPAKLEDSAVYLCASSLYEQYFGPGTRLTVT.

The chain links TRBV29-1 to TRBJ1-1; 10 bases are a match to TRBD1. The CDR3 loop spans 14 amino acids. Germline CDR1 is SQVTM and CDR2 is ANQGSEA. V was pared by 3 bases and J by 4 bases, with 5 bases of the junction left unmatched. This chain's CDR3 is CSVDGGQGLTEAFF. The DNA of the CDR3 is TGCAGCGTTGACGGGGGACAGGGGCTCACTGAAGCTTTCTTT.

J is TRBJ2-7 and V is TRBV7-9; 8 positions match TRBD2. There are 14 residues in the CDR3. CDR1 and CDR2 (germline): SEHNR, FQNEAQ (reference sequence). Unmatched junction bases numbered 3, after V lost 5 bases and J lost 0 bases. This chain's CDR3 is CASSPSGSSYEQYF. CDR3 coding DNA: TGTGCCAGCAGCCCAAGCGGGAGCTCCTACGAGCAGTACTTC.

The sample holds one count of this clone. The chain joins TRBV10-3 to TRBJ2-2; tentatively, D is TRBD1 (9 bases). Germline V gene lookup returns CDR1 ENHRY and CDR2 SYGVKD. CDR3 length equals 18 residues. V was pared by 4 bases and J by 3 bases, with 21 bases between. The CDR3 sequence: CAISAGQGSGKDTGELFF. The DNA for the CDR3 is TGTGCCATCAGTGCGGGACAGGGTAGCGGGAAGGACACCGGGGAGCTGTTTTTT.

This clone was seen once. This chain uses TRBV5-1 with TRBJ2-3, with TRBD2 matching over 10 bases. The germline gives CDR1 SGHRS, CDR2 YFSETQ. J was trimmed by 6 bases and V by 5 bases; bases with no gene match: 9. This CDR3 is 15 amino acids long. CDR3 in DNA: TGCGCCAGCAGTAAGATAGCGGGAGGTGCGGATACGCAGTATTTT. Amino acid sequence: CASSKIAGGADTQYF. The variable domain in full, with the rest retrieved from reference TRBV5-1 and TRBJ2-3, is KAGVTQTPRYLIKTRGQQVTLSCSPISGHRSVSWYQQTPGQGLQFLFEYFSETQRNKGNFPGRFSGRQFSNSRSEMNVSTLELGDSALYLCASSKIAGGADTQYFGPGTRLTVL.

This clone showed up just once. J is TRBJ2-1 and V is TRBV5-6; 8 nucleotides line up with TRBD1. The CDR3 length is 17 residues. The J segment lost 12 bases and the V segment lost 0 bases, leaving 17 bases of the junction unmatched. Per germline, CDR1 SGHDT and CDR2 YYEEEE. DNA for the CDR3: TGTGCCAGCAGCTTGGGGGTAGCGCGACGGACAGGGTCGGGGCAGTTCTTC. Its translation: CASSLGVARRTGSGQFF.

CDR3 nucleotide sequence: TGTGCCAGCAGCTTAGGGGGGGATACGCAGTATTTT. This translates into CASSLGGDTQYF. The genes are TRBV11-2 and TRBJ2-3; D possibly matches TRBD1 or TRBD2 (5 bases each). Germline V gene sequence: CDR1 SGHAT, CDR2 FQNNGV. The V end lost 1 base, the J end lost 6 bases, and 5 bases lay between the germline ends. The CDR3 consists of 12 residues.

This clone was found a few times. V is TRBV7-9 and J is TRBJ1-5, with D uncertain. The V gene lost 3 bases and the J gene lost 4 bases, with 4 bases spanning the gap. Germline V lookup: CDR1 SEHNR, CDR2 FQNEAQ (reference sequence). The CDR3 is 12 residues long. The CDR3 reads CASSFRNQPQHF. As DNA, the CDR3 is TGTGCCAGCAGCTTTAGGAATCAGCCCCAGCATTTT. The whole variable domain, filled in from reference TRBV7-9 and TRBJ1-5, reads DTGVSQNPRHKITKRGQNVTFRCDPISEHNRLYWYRQTLGQGPEFLTYFQNEAQLEKSRLLSDRFSAERPKGSFSTLEIQRTEQGDSAMYLCASSFRNQPQHFGDGTRLSIL.

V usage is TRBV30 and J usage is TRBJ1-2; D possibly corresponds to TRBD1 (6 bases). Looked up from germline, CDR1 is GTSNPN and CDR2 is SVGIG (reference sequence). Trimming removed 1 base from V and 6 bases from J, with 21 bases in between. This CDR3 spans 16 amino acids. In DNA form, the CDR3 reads TGTGCCTGGAGTGACCTTGGGCGACAGGCTCGGGATGGCTACACCTTC. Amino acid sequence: CAWSDLGRQARDGYTF.

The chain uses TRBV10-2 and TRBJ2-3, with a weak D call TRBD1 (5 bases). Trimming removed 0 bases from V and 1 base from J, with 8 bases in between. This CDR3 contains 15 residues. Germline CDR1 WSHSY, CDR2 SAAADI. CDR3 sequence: CASSESARGTDTQYF. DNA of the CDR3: TGCGCCAGCAGTGAGTCGGCCAGGGGCACAGATACGCAGTATTTT.

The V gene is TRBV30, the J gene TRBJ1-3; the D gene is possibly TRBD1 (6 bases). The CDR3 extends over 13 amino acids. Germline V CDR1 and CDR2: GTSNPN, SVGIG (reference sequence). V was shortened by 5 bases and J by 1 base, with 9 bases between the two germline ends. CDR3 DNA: TGTGCCTGGGAACAGGGATCTGGAAACACCATATATTTT. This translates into CAWEQGSGNTIYF.

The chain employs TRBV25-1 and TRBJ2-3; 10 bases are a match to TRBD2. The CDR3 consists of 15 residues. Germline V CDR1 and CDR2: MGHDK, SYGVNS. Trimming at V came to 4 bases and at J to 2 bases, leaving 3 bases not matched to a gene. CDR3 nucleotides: TGTGCCAGCAGTGCCGGACTAGCGGACACAGATACGCAGTATTTT. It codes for CASSAGLADTDTQYF.

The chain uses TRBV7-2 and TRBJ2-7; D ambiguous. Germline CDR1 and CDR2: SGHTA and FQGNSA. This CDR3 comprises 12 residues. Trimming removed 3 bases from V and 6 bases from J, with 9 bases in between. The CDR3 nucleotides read TGTGCCAGCAGCTTCCTGACGTCCGAGCAGTACTTC. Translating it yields CASSFLTSEQYF.

This CDR3 is CASSQWSSGANVLTF. The CDR3 DNA sequence: TGCGCCAGCAGCCAATGGAGCTCTGGGGCCAACGTCCTGACTTTC. The genes are TRBV4-3 and TRBJ2-6; no clear D. Trimming removed 2 bases from V and 0 bases from J, with 5 bases in between. Germline V gene sequence: CDR1 LGHNA, CDR2 YSLEER. The CDR3 is 15 amino acids.

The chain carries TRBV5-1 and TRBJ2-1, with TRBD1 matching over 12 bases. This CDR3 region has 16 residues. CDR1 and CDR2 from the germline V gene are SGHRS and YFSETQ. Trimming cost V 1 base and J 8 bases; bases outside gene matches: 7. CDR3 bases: TGCGCCAGCAGCTTGACCGGGACAGGGGGCTGGGATGAGCAGTTCTTC. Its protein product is CASSLTGTGGWDEQFF.